The next 30 T cell receptor beta chains were all read from a single sample in a study of T-cell memory formation after mild COVID-19. TCRdb re-derived calls from the 5' RACE reads in MiXCR, one entry per CDR3 protein. The profile covers approximately 290,000 distinct CDR3 sequences, with 15% appearing a single time and 22% taken by the ten largest. Sequenced: PBMCs or a T cell subset sorted from them (not recorded which). The receptors derive from a man between 18 and 35 years old who had mild COVID-19 (a few samples of this study predate the infection). Cell type and time point are not known.

V and J are TRBV20-1 and TRBJ2-1, with 8 bases aligning to TRBD2. The V segment lost 5 bases and the J segment 8 bases; nucleotides outside the gene matches: 14. Germline V CDR1 and CDR2: DFQATT, SNEGSKA (reference sequence). The CDR3 sequence is 15 residues long. CDR3 region: CSASPAGAPYYEQFF. CDR3 DNA: TGCAGTGCTTCTCCAGCGGGGGCGCCTTACTATGAGCAGTTCTTC.

The V and J genes are TRBV9 and TRBJ2-1, with TRBD1 matching 7 bases. Per the germline V gene, CDR1 is SGDLS and CDR2 is YYNGEE. V shed 0 bases, J shed 9 bases, and the junction held 9 bases outside the gene matches. This CDR3 has 15 amino acids. In nucleotides, the CDR3 is TGTGCCAGCAGCGTAGTTCCCCCACCAGGGGGTGAGCAGTTCTTC. This translates into CASSVVPPPGGEQFF.

This clonotype occurred a few times. J is TRBJ2-7 and V is TRBV28; 7 bases map to TRBD1. The V and J ends lost 4 bases and 4 bases, in that order; junction bases with no gene match: 4. This CDR3 region has 13 residues. The germline CDR1 and CDR2 sequences are MDHEN and SYDVKM. The CDR3: CASSSGTEYEQYV. The CDR3, as DNA: TGTGCCAGCAGTTCCGGGACAGAATACGAGCAGTACGTC.

A few counts support this clonotype. The rearrangement uses TRBV7-2 and TRBJ1-5; 7 bases match TRBD1. V was clipped by 5 bases and J by 3 bases; unmatched bases: 4. This CDR3 region has 14 residues. Germline-derived CDR1 and CDR2 are SGHTA and FQGNSA. The CDR3 spells CASSATGNNQPQHF. The CDR3 nucleotides are TGTGCCAGCAGCGCGACAGGGAACAATCAGCCCCAGCATTTT.

The chain carries TRBV5-1 and TRBJ1-1, with D possibly matching TRBD1 (6 bases). The V end lost 0 bases, the J end lost 3 bases, and 9 bases lay between the germline ends. Germline V CDR1 and CDR2: SGHRS, YFSETQ. The CDR3 is 14 amino acids. The CDR3 nucleotides are TGCGCCAGCAGCTTGGTGCCAGGGGACACTGAAGCTTTCTTT. It is translated as CASSLVPGDTEAFF. Combining the CDR3 with reference TRBV5-1 and TRBJ1-1 gives the whole variable domain KAGVTQTPRYLIKTRGQQVTLSCSPISGHRSVSWYQQTPGQGLQFLFEYFSETQRNKGNFPGRFSGRQFSNSRSEMNVSTLELGDSALYLCASSLVPGDTEAFFGQGTRLTVV.

The chain recombines TRBV6-5 with TRBJ2-1; maybe TRBD2 (6 bases). Trimming took off 2 bases at V and 7 bases at J, with 9 bases between the two ends. Germline assignment: CDR1 MNHEY and CDR2 SVGAGI. The length of the CDR3 is 13 residues. This CDR3 is CASSYTLANEQFF. DNA for the CDR3: TGTGCCAGCAGTTACACTCTAGCGAATGAGCAGTTCTTC.

This clonotype has more than one count but fewer than ten. The chain employs TRBV6-5 and TRBJ2-7; 9 positions agree with TRBD2. The CDR3 consists of 16 residues. CDR1 MNHEY and CDR2 SVGAGI come from the germline V gene. With 2 bases clipped from V and 3 bases from J, the junction kept 8 bases outside the gene matches. The CDR3 nucleotides are TGTGCCAGCAGTTACCTTAATAGCGGGGGTAACTACGAGCAGTACTTC. It encodes CASSYLNSGGNYEQYF.

The chain employs TRBV30 and TRBJ2-3; D is undetermined. The V gene's germline CDR1 is GTSNPN and CDR2 SVGIG (reference sequence). CDR3 length equals 15 residues. V was pared by 0 bases and J by 0 bases, with 10 bases between. The DNA for the CDR3 is TGTGCCTGGAGTGTAGGTCCCACTAGCACAGATACGCAGTATTTT. This sequence encodes CAWSVGPTSTDTQYF. Supplemented by reference TRBV30 and TRBJ2-3, the full variable domain reads SQTIHQWPATLVQPVGSPLSLECTVEGTSNPNLYWYRQAAGRGLQLLFYSVGIGQISSEVPQNLSASRPQDRQFILSSKKLLLSDSGFYLCAWSVGPTSTDTQYFGPGTRLTVL.

This chain connects TRBV28 to TRBJ2-7, with TRBD1 as a possible D gene (5 bases). Between the trimmed V and J ends, which lost 6 bases and 3 bases, there was a span of 9 bases. The germline CDR1 and CDR2 sequences are MDHEN and SYDVKM. The CDR3 loop spans 12 amino acids. CDR3 DNA sequence: TGTGCCAGCAGGGACACCAACTACGAGCAGTACGTC. It translates to CASRDTNYEQYV.

This clonotype was observed a handful of times. V and J are TRBV12-3 or TRBV12-4 and TRBJ1-1, with D perhaps TRBD1 (5 bases). This CDR3 contains 13 residues. Trimming left V 6 bases short and J 1 base short, with 9 bases between. The CDR3 sequence: CASRYQGNTEAFF. CDR3 DNA sequence: TGTGCCAGCAGGTACCAGGGGAACACTGAAGCTTTCTTT.

This clonotype was counted ten times or more. The rearrangement uses TRBV28 and TRBJ2-1; TRBD2 agrees at 8 bases. This CDR3 is 14 amino acids long. From germline, CDR1 is MDHEN and CDR2 SYDVKM. V shed 3 bases, J shed 4 bases, and the junction held 2 bases outside the gene matches. The CDR3 sequence: CASSFGGVYNEQFF. CDR3 DNA: TGTGCCAGCAGTTTCGGGGGGGTGTACAATGAGCAGTTCTTC.

This clonotype was counted many times. The J gene is TRBJ2-3, the V gene TRBV5-5; D gene unclear. The V end was cut by 3 bases, the J end by 1 base, with 9 bases between. This CDR3 has 14 residues. Germline V gene sequence: CDR1 SGHKS, CDR2 YYEKEE (reference sequence). The DNA for the CDR3 is TGTGCCAGCAGCTCGCCTGGGGGCACAGATACGCAGTATTTT. This sequence encodes CASSSPGGTDTQYF. Based on the CDR3 plus reference TRBV5-5 and TRBJ2-3, the full variable domain is DAGVTQSPTHLIKTRGQQVTLRCSPISGHKSVSWYQQVLGQGPQFIFQYYEKEERGRGNFPDRFSARQFPNYSSELNVNALLLGDSALYLCASSSPGGTDTQYFGPGTRLTVL.

The CDR3 reads CASTTGVRQVLNTEAFF. In DNA, the CDR3 is TGTGCCAGCACCACAGGGGTTCGACAGGTTCTGAACACTGAAGCTTTCTTT. The rearrangement links TRBV28 to TRBJ1-1; 7 bases map to TRBD1. The germline gives CDR1 MDHEN, CDR2 SYDVKM. The CDR3 is made up of 17 amino acids. V trimming: 7 bases; J trimming: 0 bases; junction bases outside the gene matches: 14.

The CDR3 loop is CASSVVGTSNTGELFF. The DNA of the CDR3 is TGTGCCAGCAGCGTAGTTGGGACTTCGAACACCGGGGAGCTGTTTTTT. The chain carries TRBV9 and TRBJ2-2, with TRBD2 as a possible D gene (6 bases). The V gene's germline CDR1 is SGDLS and CDR2 YYNGEE. This CDR3 comprises 16 residues. Between the trimmed V and J ends, which lost 0 bases and 0 bases, there was a span of 9 bases.

This clonotype was counted only a few times. The chain joins TRBV28 to TRBJ1-1; perhaps TRBD1 as D (6 bases). The CDR3 has 14 residues. Germline V gene sequence: CDR1 MDHEN, CDR2 SYDVKM. The V gene lost 7 bases and the J gene lost 1 base, with 13 bases spanning the gap. The CDR3 here is CASTILTGNTEAFF. In DNA form, the CDR3 reads TGTGCCAGCACCATATTGACAGGGAACACTGAAGCTTTCTTT. The entire variable domain, with the rest obtained from reference TRBV28 and TRBJ1-1, is as follows: DVKVTQSSRYLVKRTGEKVFLECVQDMDHENMFWYRQDPGLGLRLIYFSYDVKMKEKGDIPEGYSVSREKKERFSLILESASTNQTSMYLCASTILTGNTEAFFGQGTRLTVV.

This chain joins TRBV11-2 and TRBJ1-1, with a possible D match to TRBD1 (6 bases). Looked up from germline, CDR1 is SGHAT and CDR2 is FQNNGV. Trimming took off 4 bases at V and 7 bases at J, with 19 bases between the two ends. The CDR3 extends over 15 amino acids. CDR3 amino acids: CASSSRRGARVEAFF. CDR3 in DNA: TGTGCCAGCAGCTCCCGACGGGGGGCTAGGGTTGAAGCTTTCTTT.

This clonotype was picked up a small number of times. This rearrangement joins TRBV12-3 or TRBV12-4 to TRBJ2-2; D is possibly TRBD2 (5 bases). Trimming took 8 bases from V and 0 from J, leaving 10 bases between them. The CDR3 runs to 14 residues. CDR3 coding DNA: TGTGCCAGCGTTGCCGGGGCGAACACCGGGGAGCTGTTTTTT. Translation gives CASVAGANTGELFF.

Written as DNA, the CDR3 is TGTGCCAGCAGCCACCCGGACAGCCCTACCTATGGCTACACCTTC. Its protein is CASSHPDSPTYGYTF. The J gene is TRBJ1-2, the V gene TRBV6-2 or TRBV6-3, with a possible D match to TRBD1 (6 bases). V lost 6 bases to trimming and J lost 4 bases, with 18 bases between them. The CDR3 extends over 15 amino acids. The V gene's germline CDR1 is MNHEY and CDR2 SVGEGT.

In the case of this clonotype: One junction end does not reproduce the germline sequence, and a read error may be involved. The chain has TRBV4-1 and TRBJ2-3; 9 bases align to TRBD2. This CDR3 region has 16 residues. CDR1 is MGHRA, CDR2 YSYEKL, per germline. CDR3 DNA: TGCGCCAGCAGCCAAGAAACCCAGCGGGGGGCGGGTACGGAGTATTTT. Amino acid sequence: CASSQETQRGAGTEYF.

This clonotype was picked up many times. The J gene is TRBJ2-3, the V gene TRBV7-3; perhaps D is TRBD1 or TRBD2 (5 bases each). The germline V gene encodes CDR1 SGHTA and CDR2 FQGTGA. V gave up 3 bases and J gave up 6 bases, with 16 bases separating them. The CDR3 is 15 amino acids. The CDR3 protein is CASSFGGFRKDTQYF. The CDR3, as DNA: TGTGCCAGCAGCTTTGGGGGTTTTAGAAAGGATACGCAGTATTTT.

The sample holds a few counts of this clonotype. This chain joins TRBV5-1 and TRBJ2-1, with a tentative D call TRBD2 (6 bases). Germline V gives CDR1 SGHRS, CDR2 YFSETQ. V was trimmed by 3 bases and J by 1 base, leaving 20 bases between them. This CDR3 has 18 residues. For the CDR3, the DNA is TGCGCCAGCAGCTCTATCGGGGGAGCCTATGGGTCCTACAATGAGCAGTTCTTC. Translating it yields CASSSIGGAYGSYNEQFF.

This clonotype was observed many times. The rearrangement joins TRBV12-3 or TRBV12-4 to TRBJ2-6, with a weak D call TRBD2 (6 bases). Deletions cut 8 bases from V and 1 base from J, with 18 bases between. CDR3 length: 17 amino acids. The CDR3 region is CASGGGVRRSGANVLTF. In DNA, the CDR3 is TGTGCCAGCGGCGGCGGGGTTCGGAGGTCTGGGGCCAACGTCCTGACTTTC.

J is TRBJ2-7 and V is TRBV29-1, with 8 bases matching TRBD1. CDR3 size: 12 residues. J lost 6 bases, V lost 3 bases, and 4 bases had no gene match. Germline V gene data show CDR1 as SQVTM and CDR2 as ANQGSEA. CDR3 coding DNA: TGCAGCGTTGAGGACAGGGTAGGCGAGCAGTACGTC. It is translated as CSVEDRVGEQYV.

This clonotype came up a few times. This rearrangement joins TRBV5-1 to TRBJ2-1, with 7 nucleotides matching TRBD2. Germline trimming cut 8 bases from V and 5 bases from J; bases unmatched to any gene: 10. The CDR3 consists of 14 residues. Germline-derived CDR1 and CDR2 are SGHRS and YFSETQ. The CDR3 nucleotides read TGCGCCAGTAGCCCTTGGGGGGGGAACAATGAGCAGTTCTTC. Protein sequence: CASSPWGGNNEQFF. Full variable domain (missing parts from reference TRBV5-1 and TRBJ2-1): KAGVTQTPRYLIKTRGQQVTLSCSPISGHRSVSWYQQTPGQGLQFLFEYFSETQRNKGNFPGRFSGRQFSNSRSEMNVSTLELGDSALYLCASSPWGGNNEQFFGPGTRLTVL.

V is TRBV23-1 and J is TRBJ2-3, with 7 bases identical to TRBD2. TRBV23-1 is identified as an open reading frame with a role that is uncertain. There are 16 residues in the CDR3. Losses at the gene ends were 6 bases for V and 1 base for J; bases not matched to a gene: 10. This CDR3 is CASSRGDGGCTDTQYF. Written as DNA, the CDR3 is TGCGCCAGCAGCCGGGGGGACGGGGGTTGCACAGATACGCAGTATTTT.

The rearrangement uses TRBV4-1 and TRBJ2-1; 9 nucleotides line up with TRBD2. V lost 0 bases to trimming and J lost 9 bases; unmatched junction nucleotides: 9. The CDR3 contains 16 residues. Germline CDR1 and CDR2: MGHRA and YSYEKL. The CDR3 DNA sequence: TGCGCCAGCAGCCAAGATCGCACGCGGGGGGGCGCTGAGCAGTTCTTC. Its translation: CASSQDRTRGGAEQFF.

The genes are TRBV5-1 and TRBJ2-1; D not resolved. Germline loops: CDR1 SGHRS, CDR2 YFSETQ. Trimming left V 0 bases short and J 3 bases short, with 7 bases between. The CDR3 runs 14 residues. The CDR3 sequence: CASSLANSYNEQFF. The CDR3 DNA is TGCGCCAGCAGCTTGGCCAACAGCTACAATGAGCAGTTCTTC.

This clonotype occurred a few times. V usage is TRBV7-9 and J usage is TRBJ2-1; unclear D gene. V was cut by 5 bases and J by 10 bases, with 12 bases left in between. Germline lookup yields CDR1 SEHNR and CDR2 FQNEAQ (reference sequence). The CDR3 length is 12 residues. This chain's CDR3 is CASSISTGEQFF. CDR3 coding DNA: TGTGCCAGCAGCATCTCGACTGGAGAGCAGTTCTTC.

V is TRBV7-3 and J is TRBJ2-3, with 10 bases aligning to TRBD1. J was trimmed by 1 base and V by 1 base; bases with no gene match: 2. CDR1 is SGHTA, CDR2 FQGTGA, per germline. The CDR3 length is 16 residues. The DNA for the CDR3 is TGTGCCAGCAGCTTAAGGGGGACAGGGGGCACAGATACGCAGTATTTT. This translates into CASSLRGTGGTDTQYF.

This sequence joins TRBV4-3 and TRBJ1-2; D not resolved. V dropped 0 bases and J dropped 1 base, with 15 bases sitting between them. The CDR3 sequence is 17 residues long. Germline CDR1 reads LGHNA; CDR2 reads YSLEER. CDR3 bases: TGCGCCAGCAGCCAAGATAATGTTGTTGGGAATAACTATGGCTACACCTTC. This sequence encodes CASSQDNVVGNNYGYTF.